The clone carrying this T cell receptor (beta chain) occurred once. CDR3 length equals 14 residues. From germline, CDR1 is MNHEY and CDR2 SVGAGI. Trimming at V came to 4 bases and at J to 9 bases, leaving 8 bases not matched to a gene. Per the original data handling: Using reference gene primer amplification, nucleated cell counts were estimated. TCRdb keeps only in-frame clones here, not all; method: immunoSEQ multiplex PCR. The V and J calls and the clone size are those of that table, but D and trimming were determined from the DNA. This table has 100,000 to 150,000 clones, about 80% appearing once. The sample belongs to a study of blood T cell repertoires in COVID-19. Overall study context: The United States, Italy and Spain supplied acute and convalescent COVID-19 samples. The cDNA or gDNA used as material had been derived from T cells, B-cell-depleted T cells, or PBMCs.

The sample comprised peripheral blood. The V gene is TRBV6-5, the J gene TRBJ2-4; 8 bases are a match to TRBD1. This clonotype originated in a man aged 40-55 years with active or convalescent COVID-19. This CDR3 is CASSSLQGQAIQYF. For the CDR3, the DNA is TGTGCCAGCAGTTCCCTCCAGGGACAGGCCATTCAGTACTTC.